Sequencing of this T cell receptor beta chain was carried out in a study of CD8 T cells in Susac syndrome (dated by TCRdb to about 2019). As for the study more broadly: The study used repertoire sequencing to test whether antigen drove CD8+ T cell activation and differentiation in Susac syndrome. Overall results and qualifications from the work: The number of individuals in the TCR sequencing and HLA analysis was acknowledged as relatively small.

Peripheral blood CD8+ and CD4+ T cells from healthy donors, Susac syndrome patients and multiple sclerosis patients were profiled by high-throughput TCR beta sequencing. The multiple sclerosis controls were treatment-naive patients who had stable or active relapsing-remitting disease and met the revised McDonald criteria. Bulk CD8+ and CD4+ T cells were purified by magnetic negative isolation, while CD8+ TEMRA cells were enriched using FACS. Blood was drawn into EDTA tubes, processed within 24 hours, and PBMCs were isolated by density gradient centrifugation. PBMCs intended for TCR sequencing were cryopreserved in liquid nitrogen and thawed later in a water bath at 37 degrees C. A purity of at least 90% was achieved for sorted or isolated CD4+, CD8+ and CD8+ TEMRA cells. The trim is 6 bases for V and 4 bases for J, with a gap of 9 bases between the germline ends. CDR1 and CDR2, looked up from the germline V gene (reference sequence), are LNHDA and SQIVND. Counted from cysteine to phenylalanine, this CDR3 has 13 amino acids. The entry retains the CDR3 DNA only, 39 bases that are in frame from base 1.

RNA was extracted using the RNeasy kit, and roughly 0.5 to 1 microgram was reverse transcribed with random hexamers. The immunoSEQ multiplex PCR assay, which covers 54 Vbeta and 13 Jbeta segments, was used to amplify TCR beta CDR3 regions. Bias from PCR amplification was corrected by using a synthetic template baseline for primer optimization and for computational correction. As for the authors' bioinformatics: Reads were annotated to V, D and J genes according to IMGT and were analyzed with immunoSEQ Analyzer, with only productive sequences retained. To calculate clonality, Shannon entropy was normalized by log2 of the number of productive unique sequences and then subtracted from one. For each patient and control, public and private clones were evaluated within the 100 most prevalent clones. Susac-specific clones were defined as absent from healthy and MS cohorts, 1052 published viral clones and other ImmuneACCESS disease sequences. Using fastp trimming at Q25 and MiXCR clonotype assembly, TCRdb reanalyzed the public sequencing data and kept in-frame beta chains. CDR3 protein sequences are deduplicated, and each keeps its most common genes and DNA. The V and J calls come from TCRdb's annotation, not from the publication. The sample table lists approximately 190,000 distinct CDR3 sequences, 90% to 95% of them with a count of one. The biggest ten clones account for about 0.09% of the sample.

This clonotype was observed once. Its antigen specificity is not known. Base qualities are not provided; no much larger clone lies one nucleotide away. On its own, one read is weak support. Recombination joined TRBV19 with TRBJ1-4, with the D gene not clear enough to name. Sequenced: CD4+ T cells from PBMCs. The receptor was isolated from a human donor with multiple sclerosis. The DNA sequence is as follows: TGTGCCAGTAGCCTCCCGCTTAATGAAAAACTGTTTTTT. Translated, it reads CASSLPLNEKLFF.